This entry features one T cell receptor beta chain sequence. This clonotype was recorded a few times. The specificity of this receptor is unknown. Base qualities are missing; no much larger clone stands one base away. Ophthalmopathy patients had moderately to severely active disease, Clinical Activity Score of at least 3, NOSPECS grade of at least 4, and disease duration under 3 months. Patients with other autoimmune diseases, uncontrolled infections, pregnancy or lactation were excluded from the study. Clinical symptoms, serum thyroxine, TRAb, thyroid ultrasound and orbital computed tomography were used for diagnosis. Using Ficoll-Paque density gradient centrifugation, PBMCs were isolated from 10 ml of fresh peripheral blood. Total RNA was extracted with Trizol reagent and quality-checked on an Agilent 2100 Bioanalyzer. This sample is drawn from a study of Graves' ophthalmopathy and Graves' hyperthyroidism (dated by TCRdb to between 2017 and 2018). For the wider study: Peripheral blood was collected before any treatment was given, at the time of initial diagnosis. For independent validation, a separate cohort was made up of 18 to 20 hyperthyroidism patients plus 17 patients who later progressed from hyperthyroidism to ophthalmopathy. The study used TCR beta repertoire signatures to distinguish Graves' ophthalmopathy from Graves' hyperthyroidism and to predict progression to ophthalmopathy. In a handful of hyperthyroidism patients, the T-cell repertoire of thyroid tissue was compared with the T-cell repertoire of blood. In total, 135 blood samples were TCR-sequenced: some 40 ophthalmopathy, approximately 80 hyperthyroidism and some 17 hyperthyroidism-to-ophthalmopathy patients. Following sampling, methimazole starting at 30 mg daily was administered to hyperthyroidism patients, and high-dose intravenous methylprednisolone was administered to ophthalmopathy patients. To explore V-J signatures distinguishing ophthalmopathy from hyperthyroidism, a discovery set of 100 patients (43 ophthalmopathy, roughly 56 stable hyperthyroidism) was enrolled. Findings and caveats that apply to the study as a whole: Ophthalmopathy was separated from stable hyperthyroidism by the 13-signature model with 85% to 90% sensitivity and about 81% specificity in cross-validation and with 80%/75% in the test set. Sample size was not predetermined statistically, and investigators were not blinded to group allocation. In validation, the model predicted ophthalmopathy progression with about 70% sensitivity and 72% to 80% specificity; some 13 predicted patients were CT-confirmed with GO in a median of around 6 months. Among expanded thyroid clonotypes with frequency above 0.001, most also showed up in blood, which suggests that blood repertoires may reflect the thyroid immune response.

For repertoire sequencing, the TCR beta CDR3 regions were amplified from RNA transcripts. The first round was an RT-PCR using HTBI primers with the Qiagen OneStep RT-PCR kit, and this first round was followed by a second-round multiplex PCR, then size selection and purification. Libraries were sequenced paired-end with 100 bp reads on an Illumina HiSeq2000. The authors' analysis ran thus. SOAPnuke was used to process the reads, throwing out any read that had adapters, had uncalled bases, had a mean Phred below 15, or lacked an exact constant-primer or identifier match. COPE v1.2.5 was used to merge high-quality paired reads. Each unique nucleotide sequence was defined as a clonotype, and clonotypes were aligned to IMGT TRB V, D and J references with MiTCR v1.1. The analysis was limited to V-J combinations with a frequency above 0.0001, which together covered 99.2% of repertoires. For each V-J combination, a TCR clonal expansion and chaos score was defined as F50 clonal expansion divided by the chaos observed in the TCRdist matrix. Welch's t-statistics and random forest were used to reduce the features to 10 to 15 V-J combinations, which were then used as input to a naive Bayes classifier. The similarity between thyroid and blood repertoires was quantified using the Morisita-Horn index. TCRdb reprocessing: public reads trimmed at Q25 with fastp, clones called with MiXCR, in-frame beta chains kept. All rows with the same CDR3 protein become a single entry with the most common DNA and genes. The V and J calls reflect TCRdb's pipeline rather than the authors' work. This sample has 260,000 or so distinct CDR3 sequences in its table, and 45% of those were observed once. The ten top clones hold about half of the sample.

The sample was peripheral blood. The receptor's source is an adult man with Graves' ophthalmopathy.

For the CDR3, the sequence is CSVGTDSRETQYF. The DNA is as follows: TGCAGCGTTGGGACAGATTCCCGGGAGACCCAGTACTTC. The rearranged segments are TRBV29-1 and TRBJ2-5; tentative D gene TRBD1, with 6 bases matching. The germline V gene specifies SQVTM as CDR1 and ANQGSEA as CDR2. From the cysteine through the phenylalanine, the CDR3 covers 13 amino acids. Solely the CDR3 DNA is kept, with 39 bases framed from the first base. V is cut by 4 bases and J by 5 bases, and the space between the germline ends is 14 bases.